This entry describes one T cell receptor beta chain. Its matching antigen is unknown. The data derive from a study of cytomegalovirus exposure and HLA in healthy donors. Per germline, CDR1 ENHRY and CDR2 SYGVKD. J was trimmed by 5 bases and V by 11 bases; bases with no gene match: 5. CDR3 size: 11 residues. The primer mix had 60 Vbeta and 13 Jbeta primers. TCRdb's table, derived via immunoSEQ multiplex PCR, lists solely in-frame clones and lacks some. This sample yields about 140,000 clones, of which over 75% are seen a single time; around 0.51% belongs to the top ten. Regarding the study as a whole: The likely explanation for a cluster of highly shared sequence variants was sequencing artifact. In a later analysis, V- and J-gene trimming of beta chains associated with a DCLRE1C missense variant, replicated independently.

Material: PBMCs. The source of this sequence is a woman aged 40 to 50 in good health and CMV-seronegative. This chain joins TRBV10-3 and TRBJ2-5; TRBD1 matches at 7 bases. The CDR3 DNA reads TGTGCCGTCGGGACAGAGGAGACCCAGTACTTC. Amino acid sequence: CAVGTEETQYF.